Presented here are 8 T cell receptor beta chains from one specimen sequenced in a study of vaccination effects on CD4 cells after COVID-19. On approximately day 9 of culture, CD4+ T cells were separated out. Either the BNT162b2 or mRNA-1273 vaccine was given to participants in two doses. What these receptors recognize is not known. Sequencing used immunoSEQ multiplex PCR; TCRdb keeps in-frame clones, though not all of them. Of about 40,000 clones in the sample, about 63% were seen once. Sequences were derived from CD4+ T cells from PBMCs cultured without peptide, sampled after COVID-19 vaccination. The source of these receptors is a human donor who received a COVID-19 vaccine.

The chain couples TRBV6-5 to TRBJ2-3; a weak D match, TRBD1 (5 bases). This CDR3 comprises 15 residues. V lost 4 bases, J lost 0 bases, and 11 bases lay in between. Germline CDR1 reads MNHEY; CDR2 reads SVGAGI. The CDR3 loop reads CASSSTASSTDTQYF. CDR3 nucleotides: TGTGCCAGCAGTTCGACAGCCTCTAGCACAGATACGCAGTATTTT.

The CDR3 DNA reads as TGTGCCAGCAGTTACTCGTATGTCGGAGCCTACGAGCAGTACTTC. Translated: CASSYSYVGAYEQYF. The V gene is TRBV6-5, the J gene TRBJ2-7; no definite D call. The CDR3 runs to 15 residues. The V gene lost 0 bases and the J gene lost 2 bases, with 11 bases spanning the gap. Germline loops: CDR1 MNHEY, CDR2 SVGAGI.

The chain carries TRBV19 and TRBJ1-4, with TRBD1 matching 11 bases. With V trimmed by 5 bases and J by 0 bases, 2 bases remained unmatched. Germline CDR1 and CDR2: LNHDA and SQIVND (reference sequence). The CDR3 runs to 16 residues. The CDR3 region has the DNA TGTGCCAGTAGTGGACAGGGGGCATCAACTAATGAAAAACTGTTTTTT. As protein: CASSGQGASTNEKLFF.

This chain links TRBV3-1 (or the pseudogene TRBV3-2) with TRBJ2-7; no clear D. With 0 bases removed from V and 0 bases from J, the gap between germline ends came to 6 bases. Germline CDR1 LGHDT, CDR2 YNNKEL (reference sequence). The CDR3 sequence is 14 residues long. CDR3 residues: CASSQDHGSYEQYF. The CDR3, as DNA: TGTGCCAGCAGCCAAGATCACGGCTCCTACGAGCAGTACTTC.

The J gene is TRBJ1-1, the V gene TRBV6-5; D remains unclear. The V gene's germline CDR1 is MNHEY and CDR2 SVGAGI. The CDR3 runs 13 residues. The V and J ends lost 5 bases and 1 base respectively, with 8 bases between them. CDR3 sequence: CASSSSGNTEAFF. CDR3 nucleotide sequence: TGTGCCAGCAGTAGTTCGGGGAACACTGAAGCTTTCTTT.

The rearrangement links TRBV29-1 to TRBJ2-5; no reliable D call. Germline CDR1 and CDR2: SQVTM and ANQGSEA. This CDR3 comprises 11 residues. V was shortened by 4 bases and J by 5 bases, with 8 bases between the two germline ends. The CDR3 spells CSVGRRETQYF. CDR3 DNA: TGCAGCGTTGGGCGGCGGGAGACCCAGTACTTC.

The chain employs TRBV10-3 and TRBJ1-1, with TRBD1 matching 7 bases. V shed 4 bases and J 3 bases; nucleotides not matched to a gene: 8. This CDR3 is built from 15 residues. Germline V gene sequence: CDR1 ENHRY, CDR2 SYGVKD. In DNA, the CDR3 is TGTGCCATCAGTGGATCGACAGGGTTGGACACTGAAGCTTTCTTT. Protein sequence: CAISGSTGLDTEAFF.

The chain links TRBV11-2 to TRBJ1-1, with D maybe TRBD1 (5 bases). V lost 10 bases, J lost 1 base, and 16 bases lay in between. CDR1 and CDR2 (germline): SGHAT, FQNNGV. CDR3 length: 14 residues. CDR3 region: CATSLGGRNTEAFF. DNA of the CDR3: TGTGCCACCTCGCTGGGGGGGAGGAACACTGAAGCTTTCTTT. Together with reference TRBV11-2 and TRBJ1-1, the CDR3 gives the full variable domain: EAGVAQSPRYKIIEKRQSVAFWCNPISGHATLYWYQQILGQGPKLLIQFQNNGVVDDSQLPKDRFSAERLKGVDSTLKIQPAKLEDSAVYLCATSLGGRNTEAFFGQGTRLTVV.